A single TCR beta chain is shown here with its context. Antigen specificity is unknown. These data are taken from a study of cytomegalovirus exposure and HLA in healthy donors. For the study at large: Out of about 190 million T cells, an earlier analysis found 117 million unique TCR beta sequences in total. Study results and caveats: Per a later analysis, HLA-associated TCR beta chains showed more clonal expansion than other, equally common TCR beta chains. It emerged from a later analysis that several of the most significant clusters appeared to be linked to common viral pathogens. An Asian-associated ancestry cluster reportedly showed fewer N-insertions than the approximately 700-donor mean in a later analysis.

13 Jbeta primers and 60 Vbeta primers were used for the PCR. TCRdb keeps only in-frame clones here, not all; method: immunoSEQ multiplex PCR. The sample holds around 170,000 clones, 65% to 85% seen once. The CDR3 sequence is 16 residues long. Trimming pared 4 bases from V and 1 base from J, leaving 16 bases between. Looked up from germline, CDR1 is SGHDT and CDR2 is YYEEEE. The clonotype originates from a girl aged 10 to 17 in good health and CMV-seropositive. The source material was PBMCs. The gene calls are TRBV5-6 and TRBJ2-3; tentatively, D is TRBD2 (6 bases). CDR3 coding DNA: TGTGCCAGCAGCGGAGGACTCGGAGGGGGCACAGATACGCAGTATTTT. This gives the protein CASSGGLGGGTDTQYF.